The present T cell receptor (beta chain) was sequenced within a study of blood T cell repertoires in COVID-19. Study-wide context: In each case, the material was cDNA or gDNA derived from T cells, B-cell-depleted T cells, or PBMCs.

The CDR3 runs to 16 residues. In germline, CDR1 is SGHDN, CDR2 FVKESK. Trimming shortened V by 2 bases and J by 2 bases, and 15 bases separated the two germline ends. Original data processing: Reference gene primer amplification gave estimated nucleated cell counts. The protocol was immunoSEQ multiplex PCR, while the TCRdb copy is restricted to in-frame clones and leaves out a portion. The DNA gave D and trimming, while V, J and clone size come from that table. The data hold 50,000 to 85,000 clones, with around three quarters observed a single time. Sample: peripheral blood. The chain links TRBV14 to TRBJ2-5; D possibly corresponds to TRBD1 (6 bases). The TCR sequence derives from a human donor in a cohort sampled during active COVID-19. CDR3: CASSQFTGLTQETQYF. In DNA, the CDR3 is TGTGCCAGCAGCCAATTCACAGGGTTGACTCAAGAGACCCAGTACTTC.